The 19 T cell receptor beta chains listed next were all sequenced from one sample in a study of T cells in women clearing cervical HPV infection. Only in-frame clones appear in the TCRdb table, and some are missing; sequencing was by immunoSEQ multiplex PCR. Its table lists roughly 20,000 clones. Source material: blood buffy coat. These receptors were taken from a woman aged 18 to 75 with a cervical HPV16 infection that either progressed to CIN3+ or cleared (not recorded which).

Details on this clone: The observed sequence ends 3 residues before the CDR3 terminus, with the missing tail filled in from the germline J gene. The chain links TRBV7-8 to TRBJ2-5, with D perhaps matching TRBD2 (6 bases). The V gene lost 6 bases and the J gene lost 2 bases, with 13 bases spanning the gap. Germline V gene data show CDR1 as SGHVS and CDR2 as FQNEAQ. The CDR3 contains 14 residues. CDR3: CASSQGLYQETQYF. The CDR3 bases that were read are TGTGCCAGCAGTCAGGGACTTTATCAAGAGACC.

As to this clone: The read ends 3 residues early relative to the CDR3; the germline J gene fills the gap. The chain is built from TRBV20-1 and TRBJ2-5; 12 bases fit TRBD1. Unmatched junction bases numbered 10, after V lost 5 bases and J lost 6 bases. The CDR3 is 15 amino acids. Germline CDR1 is DFQATT and CDR2 is SNEGSKA (reference sequence). The CDR3: CSASWDRGLRKTQYF. The part of the CDR3 DNA that was read is TGCAGTGCTTCGTGGGACAGGGGGCTTAGAAAGACC.

CDR3 in amino acids: CASRQPGATNYGQYF. The DNA read from the CDR3 is TGTGCCAGTCGACAACCGGGAGCGACTAACTATGGT. This chain links TRBV19 with TRBJ2-4; possibly TRBD2 for D (6 bases). The read halts 3 residues ahead of the CDR3 end, with the missing end drawn from the germline J gene. The CDR3 is 15 amino acids. Germline assignment: CDR1 LNHDA and CDR2 SQIVND (reference sequence).

For this clone: The read is 3 residues too short to cover the CDR3 end, so that end is filled in from the germline J gene. This chain connects TRBV9 to TRBJ2-3; D unclear. This CDR3 has 15 residues. Trimming shortened V by 4 bases and J by 3 bases, and 15 bases separated the two germline ends. From germline, CDR1 is SGDLS and CDR2 YYNGEE. CDR3 region: CASSPSNSRTDTQYF. The DNA read from the CDR3 is TGTGCCAGCAGCCCCTCAAATAGCCGAACAGATACG.

With regard to this clone: The read ends 3 residues shy of where the CDR3 ends; the end is completed using the germline J gene. The V and J genes are TRBV20-1 and TRBJ1-3; D gene uncertain. The length of the CDR3 is 14 residues. Looked up from germline, CDR1 is DFQATT and CDR2 is SNEGSKA (reference sequence). V was shortened by 0 bases and J by 1 base, with 7 bases between the two germline ends. CDR3 DNA, as far as it was read: TGCAGTGCTAGAGATCGGGTTTCTGGAAACACC. Protein sequence: CSARDRVSGNT. The CDR3 in its entirety is CSARDRVSGNTIYF.

The chain's CDR3 is CASSLGPARGAPLHF. The CDR3 bases that were read are TGTGCCAGCAGCTTAGGCCCAGCGCGCGGGGCACCC. The chain uses TRBV11-2 and TRBJ1-6; D remains ambiguous. Read coverage stops 3 residues before the CDR3 terminus; the germline J gene supplies the remainder. Trimming removed 1 base from V and 11 bases from J, with 15 bases in between. Germline CDR1 and CDR2: SGHAT and FQNNGV. CDR3 length: 15 amino acids.

A word on this clone: Sequencing ends 3 residues short of the CDR3 end; the germline J gene provides the rest. The chain recombines TRBV7-6 with TRBJ2-7, with 11 bases lining up with TRBD2. Trimming removed 5 bases from V and 2 bases from J; junction bases left unmatched: 5. Per germline, CDR1 SGHVS and CDR2 FNYEAQ. The CDR3 extends over 15 amino acids. The sequenced CDR3 bases are TGTGCCAGCAGCCCCTTAGCGGGGGGGCCCTACGAG. This gives the protein CASSPLAGGPYE. The CDR3 in full is CASSPLAGGPYEQYF.

In the case of this clone: With the read ending 3 residues before the CDR3 end, the germline J gene is used to fill in that end. This chain uses TRBV2 with TRBJ2-2; TRBD1 matches at 9 bases. Germline CDR1 reads SNHLY; CDR2 reads FYNNEI. V gave up 10 bases and J gave up 4 bases; unmatched junction bases: 7. The CDR3 contains 14 residues. The CDR3 DNA, read in part, is TGTGCCACCACAGGGGGCTTCAGCACCGGGGAG. Its translation is CATTGGFSTGE. The whole CDR3 sequence reads CATTGGFSTGELFF.

Note on this clone: From the germline J gene comes the end of the CDR3, since the read stops 3 residues before it. The gene calls are TRBV7-9 and TRBJ2-5; 10 positions match TRBD1. Germline assignment: CDR1 SEHNR and CDR2 FQNEAQ (reference sequence). J gave up 5 bases and V 3 bases, and 6 bases lay outside the gene matches. The length of the CDR3 is 15 residues. CDR3 bases read: TGTGCCAGCAGCTTCCCGACAGGGGGCTTGGAGACC. Translated, it gives CASSFPTGGLET. The full CDR3 sequence reads CASSFPTGGLETQYF.

Turning to this clone: The read ends 3 residues before the CDR3 terminus; that terminus is restored from the germline J gene. The chain couples TRBV7-9 to TRBJ2-2; 9 positions agree with TRBD1. This CDR3 has 15 amino acids. From germline, CDR1 is SEHNR and CDR2 FQNEAQ (reference sequence). The J segment lost 6 bases and the V segment lost 5 bases, leaving 7 bases of the junction unmatched. Incomplete CDR3 DNA: TGTGCCAGCAGCCCGGGGACAGGGAGGGCCGGGGAG. Translating gives CASSPGTGRAGE. The entire CDR3 reads CASSPGTGRAGELFF.

Note on this clone: Read data end 3 residues before the CDR3 end; the end is taken from the germline J gene. The J gene is TRBJ1-2, the V gene TRBV20-1; 8 nucleotides match TRBD1. V lost 5 bases to trimming and J lost 2 bases; unmatched junction nucleotides: 4. The CDR3 is 13 residues long. Per germline, CDR1 DFQATT and CDR2 SNEGSKA (reference sequence). The CDR3 here is CSARTGTNYGYTF. The sequenced CDR3 bases are TGCAGTGCTCGGACAGGGACAAACTATGGC.

A note on this clone: The read ends 3 residues early relative to the CDR3; the germline J gene fills the gap. The chain has TRBV2 and TRBJ2-2; 7 nucleotides line up with TRBD1. The germline V gene has CDR1 SNHLY and CDR2 FYNNEI. V was pared by 5 bases and J by 5 bases, with 5 bases of the junction left unmatched. This CDR3 spans 14 amino acids. CDR3: CASSIQGVTGELFF. The sequenced CDR3 bases are TGTGCCAGCAGTATTCAGGGGGTGACCGGGGAG.

Concerning this clone itself: The read is 3 residues too short to cover the CDR3 end, so that end is filled in from the germline J gene. This chain links TRBV5-5 with TRBJ1-1; D is ambiguous. The CDR3 runs to 14 residues. The V end lost 4 bases, the J end lost 2 bases, and 12 bases lay between the germline ends. CDR1 is SGHKS and CDR2 is YYEKEE in the germline V gene (reference sequence). Incomplete CDR3 DNA: TGTGCCAGCAGCACTCAATACAGAAACACTGAA. It codes for CASSTQYRNTE. The full CDR3 sequence reads CASSTQYRNTEAFF.

On this clone: The read falls 3 residues short of the CDR3 end, and the missing part is taken from the germline J gene. J is TRBJ1-2 and V is TRBV30, with D unclear. This CDR3 region has 11 residues. The germline CDR1 and CDR2 sequences are GTSNPN and SVGIG (reference sequence). The CDR3 is CAWLAGIGYTF. The covered CDR3 bases are TGTGCCTGGCTTGCGGGGATAGGC.

A word on this clone: Read sequence stops 3 residues before the CDR3 end, and the germline J gene provides the missing end. The genes are TRBV19 and TRBJ1-2; 9 nucleotides agree with TRBD1. Germline values: CDR1 LNHDA, CDR2 SQIVND (reference sequence). CDR3 length: 13 residues. The CDR3 here is CASSIGRQGVYTF. Partial CDR3 DNA: TGTGCCAGTAGTATTGGTCGACAGGGGGTC.

A note on this clone: The read ends 3 residues early relative to the CDR3; the germline J gene fills the gap. V is TRBV7-9 and J is TRBJ1-2, with 9 bases lining up with TRBD1. Germline V lookup: CDR1 SEHNR, CDR2 FQNEAQ (reference sequence). This CDR3 has 14 amino acids. The CDR3 region is CASSAQGAGDDYTF. The covered CDR3 bases are TGTGCCAGCAGCGCACAGGGGGCAGGGGACGAC.

Concerning this clone: The read ends 3 residues early relative to the CDR3; the germline J gene fills the gap. The chain couples TRBV19 to TRBJ1-4; 8 positions agree with TRBD1. This CDR3 is 16 amino acids long. Per the germline V gene, CDR1 is LNHDA and CDR2 is SQIVND (reference sequence). The CDR3 loop reads CASSIGQGAYNSPLFF. The DNA read from the CDR3 is TGTGCCAGTAGTATCGGACAGGGAGCCTATAATTCACCA.

For this clone: The read terminates 3 residues before the CDR3 end, so the remaining end is supplied by the germline J gene. The chain links TRBV7-9 to TRBJ1-2, with TRBD1 as a possible D gene (5 bases). Trimming took off 1 base at V and 6 bases at J, with 12 bases between the two ends. The CDR3 loop spans 14 amino acids. Germline lookup yields CDR1 SEHNR and CDR2 FQNEAQ (reference sequence). The CDR3 here is CASSLGARADGYTF. The covered CDR3 bases are TGTGCCAGCAGCTTAGGGGCCAGGGCTGATGGC.

With respect to this clone: The read comes to an end 3 residues before the CDR3 does, leaving the germline J gene to fill in the end. This chain joins TRBV11-2 and TRBJ2-1; possible D gene TRBD2, 5 bases. Trimming left V 4 bases short and J 3 bases short, with 10 bases between. The germline CDR1 and CDR2 sequences are SGHAT and FQNNGV. CDR3 size: 14 residues. The CDR3 protein is CASSSRAVYNEQFF. The DNA read from the CDR3 is TGTGCCAGCAGCTCGAGGGCCGTCTACAATGAG.